Listed here are 31 T cell receptor beta chains from one sample, sequenced in a study of somatic mutations in cytotoxic T cells in rheumatoid arthritis. Data came from immunoSEQ multiplex PCR; TCRdb stores just in-frame clones and leaves some out. The sample shows 15,000 to 20,000 clones, 70% to 85% of them seen only once. The sequencing sample was made of CD8+ T cells sorted from blood. These receptors originate from an adult with rheumatoid arthritis.

V and J are TRBV27 and TRBJ2-1, with 7 nucleotides matching TRBD1. Germline CDR1 and CDR2: MNHEY and SMNVEV (reference sequence). The CDR3 loop spans 14 amino acids. V shed 2 bases and J 5 bases; nucleotides not matched to a gene: 3. The CDR3 region is CASSLGTVNNEQFF. In DNA, the CDR3 is TGTGCCAGCAGTTTAGGGACAGTTAACAATGAGCAGTTCTTC.

Note on this clone: Other nucleotide sequences from this sample produce the same CDR3. The chain combines TRBV7-9 with TRBJ2-1; 7 bases map to TRBD1. Germline loops: CDR1 SEHNR, CDR2 FQNEAQ (reference sequence). The CDR3 covers 16 residues. J gave up 0 bases and V 5 bases, and 7 bases lay outside the gene matches. In nucleotides, the CDR3 is TGTGCCAGCAGCCCCCGAGGGGGCAGCTCCTACAATGAGCAGTTCTTC. Encoded protein: CASSPRGGSSYNEQFF.

This chain links TRBV15 with TRBJ1-3; D gene uncertain. The germline V gene has CDR1 LNHNV and CDR2 YYDKDF (reference sequence). Deletions cut 2 bases from V and 0 bases from J, with 11 bases between. CDR3 length equals 16 residues. CDR3 region: CATSRSSGISGNTIYF. CDR3 DNA sequence: TGTGCCACCAGCAGATCTTCGGGGATCTCTGGAAACACCATATATTTT.

By sample fraction, this clone is medium-sized. The chain has TRBV6-4 and TRBJ2-2; TRBD1 agrees at 8 bases. The CDR3 sequence is 14 residues long. Germline-derived CDR1 and CDR2 are MRHNA and SNTAGT. Trimming took 3 bases from V and 3 from J; bases not matched to a gene: 0. CDR3 bases: TGTGCCAGCAGTGAGGACAGGGACACCGGGGAGCTGTTTTTT. Translation: CASSEDRDTGELFF.

The CDR3 nucleotides read TGTGCCAGCAGCTTAAGTTCCTCAGGGAACACTGAAGCTTTCTTT. This codes for CASSLSSSGNTEAFF. This chain uses TRBV7-9 with TRBJ1-1; no definite D call. Trimming stripped 2 bases from V and 1 base from J, with 11 bases between. CDR1 is SEHNR, CDR2 FQNEAQ, per germline (reference sequence). This CDR3 is built from 15 residues.

CDR3 in DNA: TGTGCCACCAGCAGAGATAGAGGGACAGGGGGCGATGAGCAGTTCTTC. As protein: CATSRDRGTGGDEQFF. The chain carries TRBV15 and TRBJ2-1; 12 bases match TRBD1. The V segment lost 0 bases and the J segment 8 bases; nucleotides outside the gene matches: 5. The CDR3 covers 16 residues. The germline gives CDR1 LNHNV, CDR2 YYDKDF (reference sequence).

V is TRBV27 and J is TRBJ2-7, with D perhaps being TRBD1 or TRBD2 (5 bases each). CDR3 size: 14 residues. V lost 6 bases, J lost 9 bases, and 21 bases lay in between. Germline values: CDR1 MNHEY, CDR2 SMNVEV (reference sequence). CDR3: CASSKLGDGGRQYF. DNA for the CDR3: TGTGCCAGCAGCAAGTTAGGGGATGGGGGACGGCAGTACTTC.

The chain combines TRBV9 with TRBJ1-4; D is perhaps TRBD1 (5 bases). Germline V gene lookup returns CDR1 SGDLS and CDR2 YYNGEE. V shed 3 bases and J shed 2 bases, with 17 bases lying between them. The CDR3 contains 17 residues. Here the CDR3 DNA reads TGTGCCAGCAGCGAGAGGACTGGGGGGGGGACTAATGAAAAACTGTTTTTT. Translated: CASSERTGGGTNEKLFF.

The chain carries TRBV28 and TRBJ2-7; D may match TRBD1 or TRBD2 (6 bases each). This CDR3 contains 16 residues. V dropped 10 bases and J dropped 5 bases, with 27 bases sitting between them. Germline CDR1 MDHEN, CDR2 SYDVKM. CDR3 DNA sequence: TGTGCCATCAACCCACTAGACTGGGGGGCGAGTGACGAGCAGTACGTC. Encoded protein: CAINPLDWGASDEQYV.

The chain is built from TRBV5-1 and TRBJ2-7, with D perhaps TRBD1 (7 bases). Germline V gene data show CDR1 as SGHRS and CDR2 as YFSETQ. Between the trimmed V and J ends, which lost 0 bases and 3 bases, there was a span of 13 bases. The CDR3 is made up of 15 amino acids. CDR3 DNA sequence: TGCGCCAGCAGCTTGGAGCCAGGGGGGATCTACGAGCAGTACGTC. It yields the protein CASSLEPGGIYEQYV.

The chain joins TRBV15 to TRBJ1-4; D not certain. Trimming took off 5 bases at V and 5 bases at J, with 18 bases between the two ends. Germline CDR1 LNHNV, CDR2 YYDKDF (reference sequence). The CDR3 loop spans 16 amino acids. Written as DNA, the CDR3 is TGTGCCACCAGCTCCCCGAGCAGGACGGGAAATGAAAAACTGTTTTTT. Its protein is CATSSPSRTGNEKLFF.

The chain recombines TRBV4-1 with TRBJ1-1; maybe TRBD1 (5 bases). The germline CDR1 and CDR2 sequences are MGHRA and YSYEKL. V lost 0 bases, J lost 1 base, and 12 bases lay in between. This CDR3 contains 16 residues. The CDR3 bases are TGCGCCAGCAGCCAAGACCCCCGGACACCGAACACTGAAGCTTTCTTT. Encoded protein: CASSQDPRTPNTEAFF.

The V gene is TRBV5-3, the J gene TRBJ1-2; D is unresolved. TRBV5-3 is labeled an ORF, and its function is uncertain. CDR3 length equals 12 residues. V was pared by 4 bases and J by 8 bases, with 12 bases between. CDR3 nucleotides: TGTGCCAGAAGCCAGGTCACGGGGGGCTACACCTTC. It yields the protein CARSQVTGGYTF.

The J gene is TRBJ2-7, the V gene TRBV5-1; 8 nucleotides agree with TRBD1. The V gene end was trimmed by 2 bases and the J gene end by 3 bases; junction bases not matched to a gene: 7. CDR3 length: 15 residues. Germline lookup yields CDR1 SGHRS and CDR2 YFSETQ. CDR3 sequence reads: CASSLNPGGVYEQYF. Written as DNA, the CDR3 is TGCGCCAGCAGCTTAAATCCAGGGGGCGTCTACGAGCAGTACTTC.

The chain is built from TRBV14 and TRBJ2-7, with D possibly matching TRBD1 (5 bases). Germline V gene sequence: CDR1 SGHDN, CDR2 FVKESK. V was pared by 2 bases and J by 5 bases, with 25 bases between. The CDR3 sequence is 18 residues long. The DNA of the CDR3 is TGTGCCAGCAGCCAACGAGGCGTACCCTTCAGGGTGGACCACGAGCAGTACTTC. It codes for CASSQRGVPFRVDHEQYF.

J is TRBJ1-4 and V is TRBV5-1; TRBD1 matches 9 bases. The germline CDR1 and CDR2 sequences are SGHRS and YFSETQ. This CDR3 contains 17 residues. The junction had 7 bases not matched to a gene; V was cut back by 4 bases and J by 0 bases. CDR3 bases: TGCGCCAGCAGCCTACAGGGGGCTTTTGCAACTAATGAAAAACTGTTTTTT. It encodes CASSLQGAFATNEKLFF.

This chain connects TRBV5-1 to TRBJ1-6; the D gene is possibly TRBD1 (5 bases). The CDR3 has 14 residues. Germline loops: CDR1 SGHRS, CDR2 YFSETQ. The V end was cut by 4 bases, the J end by 10 bases, with 15 bases between. For the CDR3, the DNA is TGCGCCAGCAGCCGGGCAATCGGGGGGTCACCCCTCCACTTT. It encodes CASSRAIGGSPLHF.

The genes are TRBV6-6 and TRBJ2-7; 7 nucleotides match TRBD2. Losses at the gene ends were 2 bases for V and 4 bases for J; bases not matched to a gene: 5. Germline assignment: CDR1 MNHNY and CDR2 SVGAGI (reference sequence). The CDR3 has 14 residues. The CDR3 sequence: CASSYAPSGYEQYV. In DNA, the CDR3 is TGTGCCAGCAGTTACGCGCCTAGCGGTTACGAGCAGTACGTC.

The V gene is TRBV6-4, the J gene TRBJ2-7, with 12 positions matching TRBD2. This CDR3 contains 16 residues. Trimming at V came to 2 bases and at J to 1 base, leaving 3 bases not matched to a gene. Germline values: CDR1 MRHNA, CDR2 SNTAGT. CDR3 region: CASSDRLAGASYEQYF. DNA for the CDR3: TGTGCCAGCAGTGACCGACTAGCGGGGGCTTCCTACGAGCAGTACTTC.

The chain uses TRBV5-6 and TRBJ1-1; 8 bases align to TRBD1. This CDR3 has 15 residues. The V and J ends lost 0 bases and 1 base, in that order; junction bases with no gene match: 2. CDR1 and CDR2 from the germline V gene are SGHDT and YYEEEE. This CDR3 is CASSLGTGKNTEAFF. The CDR3 nucleotides read TGTGCCAGCAGCTTGGGGACAGGGAAGAACACTGAAGCTTTCTTT.

The CDR3 spells CASSQGNSQLHF. CDR3 sequence (DNA): TGCGCCAGCAGCCAAGGCAACAGCCAACTCCACTTT. The V and J genes are TRBV4-1 and TRBJ1-6; D ambiguous. Germline values: CDR1 MGHRA, CDR2 YSYEKL. This CDR3 region has 12 residues. Trimming took off 1 base at V and 16 bases at J, with 11 bases between the two ends.

This chain joins TRBV5-6 and TRBJ1-1, with a weak D call TRBD1 (5 bases). The V gene's germline CDR1 is SGHDT and CDR2 YYEEEE. The CDR3 spans 12 residues. Trimming took 1 base from V and 7 from J, leaving 8 bases between them. The CDR3 coding sequence is TGTGCCAGCAGCTTGCAACAGGTTGAAGCTTTCTTT. Protein sequence: CASSLQQVEAFF.

This chain uses TRBV6-5 with TRBJ2-5, with 14 bases lining up with TRBD2. The V gene's germline CDR1 is MNHEY and CDR2 SVGAGI. The CDR3 has 15 amino acids. After removal of 6 bases from V and 3 bases from J, the junction contained 3 bases not matched to a gene. The DNA for the CDR3 is TGTGCCAGCAGCACGGGACTAGCGGGGGAAGAGACCCAGTACTTC. Amino acid sequence: CASSTGLAGEETQYF.

This chain uses TRBV5-6 with TRBJ1-1, with TRBD1 identical over 10 bases. Germline values: CDR1 SGHDT, CDR2 YYEEEE. The length of the CDR3 is 14 residues. After removal of 1 base from V and 5 bases from J, the junction contained 2 bases not matched to a gene. CDR3: CASSLQGQGTEAFF. CDR3 bases: TGTGCCAGCAGCTTGCAGGGACAGGGGACTGAAGCTTTCTTT.

The chain carries TRBV10-3 and TRBJ2-1, with 12 positions matching TRBD1. Trimming cost V 5 bases and J 8 bases; bases outside gene matches: 4. The germline V gene encodes CDR1 ENHRY and CDR2 SYGVKD. CDR3 size: 14 residues. The CDR3 DNA reads as TGTGCCATCAGTCCCGGGACAGGGGGCGATGAGCAGTTCTTC. This encodes CAISPGTGGDEQFF.

This clone was seen more than once but under ten times. This chain links TRBV5-5 with TRBJ1-2; D not resolved. Per the germline V gene, CDR1 is SGHKS and CDR2 is YYEKEE (reference sequence). Trimming took off 4 bases at V and 5 bases at J, with 12 bases between the two ends. The CDR3 length is 13 residues. CDR3 residues: CASSQGPPYGYTF. CDR3 nucleotide sequence: TGTGCCAGCAGCCAAGGACCGCCATATGGCTACACCTTC.

This clone was recorded only once. The chain carries TRBV27 and TRBJ1-1; a possible D gene is TRBD1 (5 bases). Trimming shortened V by 3 bases and J by 3 bases, and 11 bases separated the two germline ends. This CDR3 is built from 14 residues. CDR1 is MNHEY, CDR2 SMNVEV, per germline (reference sequence). CDR3: CASSFGWGYTEAFF. The CDR3 DNA reads as TGTGCCAGCAGTTTTGGGTGGGGCTACACTGAAGCTTTCTTT.

The gene calls are TRBV7-3 and TRBJ2-1; unclear D gene. The germline V gene encodes CDR1 SGHTA and CDR2 FQGTGA. The CDR3 extends over 11 amino acids. V lost 5 bases and J lost 12, with 11 bases in between. The CDR3 nucleotides read TGTGCCAGCAGCCAAAGGCAGGCGCAGTTCTTC. Translation gives CASSQRQAQFF.

Here the CDR3 reads CASELVTQGSYTNYGYTF. In nucleotides, the CDR3 is TGTGCCAGCGAGCTTGTCACCCAAGGCTCTTACACTAACTATGGCTACACCTTC. This chain connects TRBV7-9 to TRBJ1-2; the D is unclear. Germline CDR1 reads SEHNR; CDR2 reads FQNEAQ (reference sequence). This CDR3 region has 18 residues. V was pared by 8 bases and J by 0 bases, with 25 bases between.

This chain links TRBV6-1 with TRBJ1-2; 8 bases align to TRBD1. Germline CDR1 is MNHNS and CDR2 is SASEGT. The CDR3 spans 16 residues. Trimming cost V 1 base and J 14 bases; bases outside gene matches: 18. The CDR3 DNA reads TGTGCCAGCAGTGAAGGGCAGGGGGCGCCCCCTTGGGAGGGGACCTTC. It specifies CASSEGQGAPPWEGTF.

The V call is TRBV19, the J call TRBJ2-2; the D gene is possibly TRBD1 (5 bases). Trimming shortened V by 6 bases and J by 2 bases, and 13 bases separated the two germline ends. Germline V lookup: CDR1 LNHDA, CDR2 SQIVND (reference sequence). The CDR3 is made up of 15 amino acids. The CDR3 sequence is CASSLGHLNTGELFF. CDR3 DNA: TGTGCCAGTAGCCTCGGACACCTTAACACCGGGGAGCTGTTTTTT.